This T cell receptor (beta chain) was retrieved from a study of T cells in Graves' hyperthyroidism and ophthalmopathy. Whole-study results and caveats: By a 13 V-J model, ophthalmopathy was set apart from stable hyperthyroidism. Expanded thyroid clonotypes (above 0.001) were mostly also found in blood.

The CDR3 runs 14 residues. Deletions cut 3 bases from V and 8 bases from J, with 16 bases between. The study left out patients who had uncontrolled infection, other autoimmune disease, pregnancy or lactation. The table lists this clonotype with a few counts. What it binds is unknown. RNA transcripts served as the template for amplifying TCR beta CDR3 regions. HTBI primers were the set used in a first-round RT-PCR of the TCR CDR3. MiXCR, applied by TCRdb to the multiplex PCR reads, yields one record per CDR3 protein. In the table there are hundreds of thousands of distinct CDR3 sequences, 45% of which are singletons.

The clonotype originates from an adult man with Graves' disease, either hyperthyroidism or ophthalmopathy (not recorded which). The sample taken for sequencing was peripheral blood or thyroid tissue (not recorded which). This sequence joins TRBV12-3 or TRBV12-4 and TRBJ1-2; D unclear. The CDR3 protein is CASSLREGGGGYTF. The CDR3 DNA reads as TGTGCCAGCAGTTTGAGGGAAGGCGGCGGGGGCTACACCTTC.